The following is a T cell receptor (beta chain) sequence with its context. Its binding antigen is unknown. No quality values exist for individual bases; no much larger clone is one base distant. The intended sense of this specimen's time point label: blood sample drawn before combined kidney and bone marrow transplant. Unstimulated Tregs (CD4+CD25+CD127-), CD4+ non-Tregs (CD4+CD25-), CD4 and CD8 cells were FACS-sorted from thawed PBMCs. The patients were a few recipients of combined kidney and bone marrow transplants from the ITN036ST trial, and samples were available only for these trial subjects. Healthy control blood was processed by Ficoll density gradient to PBMCs and cryopreserved; patient PBMCs were collected before and after transplant. V is shortened by 2 bases, J by 5 bases, and the region joining them spans 16 bases. Spanning cysteine to phenylalanine, the CDR3 consists of 15 amino acids. The CDR3 DNA has 45 bases and is translated from base 1. CDR1 MNHEY and CDR2 SMNVEV are derived from the germline V gene (reference sequence).

Genomic DNA was extracted from sorted cells with the QIAGEN DNeasy Blood and Tissue Kit for TCRbeta CDR3 sequencing. Through immunoSEQ, high-throughput TCRbeta CDR3 sequencing was done commercially, including PCR amplification with internal controls and bias correction. For the original study's pipeline: Unique productive TCRbeta sequences were defined by CDR3 nucleotide sequence where primers matched, otherwise by CDR3 amino acid sequence with Vbeta and Jbeta genes. To correct for sorting error, sequences found in more than one sorted population at a frequency ratio of 2:1 or less were discarded, and the remaining shared sequences were assigned to the population with the higher frequency. Donor-reactive sequences were defined as at least 5-fold expanded in CFSE-low cells versus unstimulated cells, with frequency of at least 0.01% in CFSE-low cells. Repertoire divergence was quantified by Jensen-Shannon divergence calculated from the top 100 TCRbeta sequences ranked by frequency. For any sample with multiple sequencing runs, sorting error was corrected in each run separately before the runs were pooled. TCRdb obtained this table from immuneACCESS and retained in-frame rearrangements with V and J assigned. These tables miss some clones; where compared with another copy, unresolved V genes account for less than half of the shortfall, and the remainder is unexplained. V and J calls plus clone size are reproduced from that table; the DNA served to infer D and trimming. This sample comprises over 85,000 clones, approximately 93% of them detected only once. Jointly, the top ten make up 0.46% of the sample.

The sample is drawn from a study of Tregs in tolerant kidney transplant recipients (dated by TCRdb to about 2019). Context from the whole study: The transplants used related donors along with nonmyeloablative bone marrow transplantation, and in the human trials mixed chimerism was transient. Before combined kidney and bone marrow transplantation, this study identified donor-specific regulatory T cells using TCRbeta sequencing and then followed those same cells after transplant.

Findings and caveats that apply to the study as a whole: Because the study included only a small number of patients, the results must be confirmed in larger populations and under other immunosuppression protocols. Expanding Tregs with activated donor B cells appeared to identify the most biologically relevant and donor-specific TCRbeta repertoire. In tolerant patients, donor-specific Tregs expanded more than Tregs overall, which suggests antigen-driven rather than nonspecific expansion. Biological reproducibility was not examined directly, but technical replication error appeared to be minimal. For some patients the PCR primers changed over time, which made it impossible to compare the samples from those patients at the nucleotide level.

The chain couples TRBV27 to TRBJ2-7; the best D guess is TRBD1, with 6 bases matching. The sequence was collected from a human donor who received a combined kidney and bone marrow transplant. The sample was CD4+ T cells from blood, taken before the transplant. The sequence in DNA is TGTGCCAGCAGTTTAGTGCAGGGGCGGTTGAACGAGCAGTACTTC. This codes for CASSLVQGRLNEQYF.